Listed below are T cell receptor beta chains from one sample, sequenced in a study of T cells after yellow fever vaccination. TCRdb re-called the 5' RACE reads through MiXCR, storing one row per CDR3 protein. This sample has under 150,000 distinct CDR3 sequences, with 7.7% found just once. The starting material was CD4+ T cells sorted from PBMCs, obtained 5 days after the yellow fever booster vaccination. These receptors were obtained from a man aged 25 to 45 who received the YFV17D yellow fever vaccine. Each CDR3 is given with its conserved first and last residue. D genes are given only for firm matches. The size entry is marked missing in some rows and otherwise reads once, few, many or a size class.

CSARRGVGQRIHREQFF TGCAGTGCTAGGAGAGGCGTGGGACAGCGGATTCACAGGGAGCAGTTCTTC TRBV20-1 NA TRBJ2-1 TRBD1
CSAPAPGPNNEQFF TGCAGTGCCCCTGCCCCGGGACCAAACAATGAGCAGTTCTTC TRBV20-1 NA TRBJ2-1 NA
CASSLALQGGSYTF TGTGCCAGCAGCTTAGCGTTACAGGGGGGGAGCTACACCTTC TRBV7-2 many TRBJ1-2 TRBD1
CASSSKGEQYF TGTGCCAGCTCGTCTAAAGGGGAGCAGTACTTC TRBV18 many TRBJ2-7 NA
CASSSRGLSSEQFF TGTGCCAGCAGTTCGCGGGGGCTCTCCAGTGAGCAGTTCTTC TRBV12-3/TRBV12-4 many TRBJ2-1 NA
CSASRRDQNTDTQYF TGCAGTGCTAGCCGCCGGGACCAAAACACAGATACGCAGTATTTT TRBV20-1 many TRBJ2-3 NA
CASTTGMGYGYTF TGTGCCAGCACTACAGGGATGGGCTATGGCTACACCTTC TRBV25-1 many TRBJ1-2 NA
CASSPQWGQPNYGYTF TGTGCCAGCAGCCCGCAGTGGGGACAGCCTAACTATGGCTACACCTTC TRBV5-5 many TRBJ1-2 TRBD1
CASKDRDYEQYF TGTGCCAGCAAGGACAGAGACTACGAGCAGTACTTC TRBV28 many TRBJ2-7 NA
CASSLARGWTDTQYF TGTGCCAGCAGCTTAGCTCGGGGATGGACAGATACGCAGTATTTT TRBV11-1 many TRBJ2-3 NA
CASSPRGLANTGELFF TGTGCCAGCAGCCCCAGGGGACTAGCTAACACCGGGGAGCTGTTTTTT TRBV7-2 few TRBJ2-2 TRBD2
CASGTGGCGEQYF TGCGCCAGCGGGACAGGGGGTTGTGGCGAGCAGTACTTC TRBV23-1 many TRBJ2-7 TRBD1
CASSYPETSGSGKTQYF TGTGCCAGCAGTTACCCTGAGACTAGCGGGAGCGGGAAGACCCAGTACTTC TRBV6-5 many TRBJ2-5 TRBD2
CASRPGTGPYTQYF TGTGCCAGCAGACCCGGGACAGGGCCGTATACGCAGTATTTT TRBV11-2 NA TRBJ2-3 TRBD1
CASSYRTGTLETQYF TGTGCCAGCAGCTACCGGACAGGGACCTTAGAGACCCAGTACTTC TRBV7-2 many TRBJ2-5 TRBD1
CASSRDRESSYEQYF TGTGCCAGCTCACGGGACAGGGAGAGCTCCTACGAGCAGTACTTC TRBV18 many TRBJ2-7 TRBD1
CASSILGNTYNEQFF TGTGCCAGCAGCATCCTCGGGAATACCTACAATGAGCAGTTCTTC TRBV5-5 many TRBJ2-1 NA
CASSEGAAYEQYF TGCGCCAGCAGTGAGGGGGCCGCCTACGAGCAGTACTTC TRBV5-1 many TRBJ2-7 TRBD1
CASSQYVSGANVLTF TGTGCCAGCAGCCAGTATGTCTCTGGGGCCAACGTCCTGACTTTC TRBV3-1 many TRBJ2-6 NA
CASSQGPSGSDEQYF TGTGCCAGCAGCCAGGGGCCTAGCGGGAGCGACGAGCAGTACTTC TRBV4-2 NA TRBJ2-7 TRBD2
CASSFEAGHYNEQFF TGTGCCAGCAGTTTTGAAGCGGGCCACTACAATGAGCAGTTCTTC TRBV12-3/TRBV12-4 many TRBJ2-1 NA
CASSPWQGVTEAFF TGTGCCAGCAGCCCGTGGCAGGGGGTCACTGAAGCTTTCTTT TRBV7-9 many TRBJ1-1 TRBD1